Listed below are T cell receptor beta chains from one sample, sequenced in a study of cytomegalovirus exposure and HLA in healthy donors. Method: immunoSEQ multiplex PCR; TCRdb's copy keeps in-frame clones and lacks some. The table shows some 120,000 clones, with about 80% occurring only once. Sequencing was carried out using PBMCs. The receptors were gathered from a human donor in good health. Both conserved end residues are part of each CDR3. Fields, in order: V gene, D gene, clone size, J gene, CDR3 protein, CDR3 DNA. The D gene is left open where the match is weak. Only part of the rows carry a size: once, few, many, or a class if the clone is expanded.

V gene: TRBV7-2
D gene: .
clone size: .
J gene: TRBJ2-1
CDR3 protein: CASSLWGPNPVNEQFF
CDR3 DNA: TGTGCCAGCAGCCTCTGGGGCCCGAACCCCGTGAATGAGCAGTTCTTC

V gene: TRBV19
D gene: .
clone size: .
J gene: TRBJ2-4
CDR3 protein: CASSTPLSRSKNIQYF
CDR3 DNA: TGTGCCAGTAGTACCCCACTTAGCAGATCTAAAAACATTCAGTACTTC

V gene: TRBV7-8
D gene: .
clone size: .
J gene: TRBJ2-7
CDR3 protein: CASSSNRAKGTPIYEQYF
CDR3 DNA: TGTGCCAGCAGCTCTAACCGGGCAAAAGGGACACCCATATACGAGCAGTACTTC

V gene: TRBV18
D gene: TRBD1
clone size: .
J gene: TRBJ1-5
CDR3 protein: CASSPYPGQGKGKPQHF
CDR3 DNA: TGTGCCAGCTCACCTTATCCGGGACAGGGGAAGGGGAAGCCCCAGCATTTT

V gene: TRBV9
D gene: TRBD1
clone size: .
J gene: TRBJ1-1
CDR3 protein: CASSGGQGGHASQAFF
CDR3 DNA: TGTGCCAGCAGCGGCGGACAGGGCGGCCATGCAAGCCAAGCTTTCTTT

V gene: TRBV18
D gene: .
clone size: .
J gene: TRBJ1-5
CDR3 protein: CASSLDQGNNQPQHF
CDR3 DNA: TGTGCCAGCTCACTAGATCAGGGGAACAATCAGCCCCAGCATTTT

V gene: TRBV2
D gene: .
clone size: .
J gene: TRBJ1-2
CDR3 protein: CASSERGGHGYTF
CDR3 DNA: TGTGCCAGCAGTGAAAGGGGGGGACATGGCTACACCTTC

V gene: TRBV5-4
D gene: .
clone size: .
J gene: TRBJ2-3
CDR3 protein: CASSLRLEKKSDTQYF
CDR3 DNA: TGTGCCAGCAGCTTGAGGCTAGAGAAAAAGTCGGATACGCAGTATTTT

V gene: TRBV28
D gene: TRBD1
clone size: .
J gene: TRBJ2-3
CDR3 protein: CASSFVDRGEDTQYF
CDR3 DNA: TGTGCCAGCAGTTTCGTGGACAGGGGTGAGGATACGCAGTATTTT

V gene: TRBV6-1
D gene: TRBD1
clone size: .
J gene: TRBJ2-7
CDR3 protein: CASSPTGLAYEQYF
CDR3 DNA: TGTGCCAGCAGCCCGACAGGGCTTGCCTACGAGCAGTACTTC

V gene: TRBV7-9
D gene: .
clone size: .
J gene: TRBJ1-5
CDR3 protein: CSSSSLGGLGGNQPQHF
CDR3 DNA: TGTTCCAGCAGTTCGTTGGGGGGGCTGGGAGGCAATCAGCCCCAGCATTTT

V gene: TRBV7-2
D gene: .
clone size: .
J gene: TRBJ2-3
CDR3 protein: CASSLVVGGRADTQYF
CDR3 DNA: TGTGCCAGCAGCTTAGTGGTGGGGGGGCGGGCAGATACGCAGTATTTT

V gene: TRBV4-1
D gene: TRBD1
clone size: .
J gene: TRBJ2-7
CDR3 protein: CASRSGQGPLEQYF
CDR3 DNA: TGCGCCAGCAGGTCGGGACAGGGCCCCCTCGAGCAGTACTTC

V gene: TRBV11-2
D gene: TRBD1
clone size: .
J gene: TRBJ1-2
CDR3 protein: CASSLETGADNGYTF
CDR3 DNA: TGTGCCAGCAGCTTAGAGACAGGGGCGGATAATGGCTACACCTTC

V gene: TRBV5-1
D gene: TRBD2
clone size: .
J gene: TRBJ2-7
CDR3 protein: CASRAILSGGTYEQYF
CDR3 DNA: TGCGCCAGCAGAGCGATACTTAGCGGGGGCACCTACGAGCAGTACTTC

V gene: TRBV9
D gene: TRBD2
clone size: .
J gene: TRBJ2-3
CDR3 protein: CASRETGTSGGDDTQYF
CDR3 DNA: TGTGCCAGCAGGGAGACCGGGACTAGCGGGGGGGACGATACGCAGTATTTT

V gene: TRBV5-1
D gene: TRBD1
clone size: .
J gene: TRBJ1-2
CDR3 protein: CASSPTGAGYGYTF
CDR3 DNA: TGCGCCAGCAGCCCGACAGGGGCGGGCTATGGCTACACCTTC

V gene: TRBV6-5
D gene: TRBD1
clone size: .
J gene: TRBJ2-3
CDR3 protein: CASSYTDRVGDTQYF
CDR3 DNA: TGTGCCAGCAGTTACACCGACAGGGTGGGGGATACGCAGTATTTT

V gene: TRBV11-2
D gene: TRBD1
clone size: .
J gene: TRBJ2-2
CDR3 protein: CASSPPGEVTGHTGELFF
CDR3 DNA: TGTGCCAGCAGCCCCCCCGGTGAGGTGACAGGGCACACCGGGGAGCTGTTTTTT

V gene: TRBV6-5
D gene: .
clone size: .
J gene: TRBJ2-5
CDR3 protein: CASRQGGEETQYF
CDR3 DNA: TGTGCCAGCAGACAGGGGGGGGAAGAGACCCAGTACTTC

V gene: TRBV6-5
D gene: .
clone size: .
J gene: TRBJ1-1
CDR3 protein: CASTKGGGNTEAFF
CDR3 DNA: TGTGCCAGCACAAAGGGAGGGGGGAACACTGAAGCTTTCTTT

V gene: TRBV2
D gene: TRBD1
clone size: .
J gene: TRBJ1-2
CDR3 protein: CASSESEGAVYGYTF
CDR3 DNA: TGTGCCAGCAGTGAATCGGAGGGGGCGGTCTATGGCTACACCTTC

V gene: TRBV2
D gene: .
clone size: .
J gene: TRBJ1-5
CDR3 protein: CASRPDRGVEPQHF
CDR3 DNA: TGTGCCAGCAGGCCTGACCGGGGGGTAGAGCCCCAGCATTTT

V gene: TRBV27
D gene: .
clone size: .
J gene: TRBJ1-6
CDR3 protein: CASTLAEPYNSPLHF
CDR3 DNA: TGTGCCAGCACGTTGGCAGAACCATATAATTCACCCCTCCACTTT

V gene: TRBV11-3
D gene: .
clone size: .
J gene: TRBJ2-5
CDR3 protein: CASSPRGQGLETQYF
CDR3 DNA: TGTGCCAGCAGCCCGCGGGGGCAAGGATTGGAGACCCAGTACTTC

V gene: TRBV21-1
D gene: .
clone size: .
J gene: TRBJ2-7
CDR3 protein: CASSKGRDRQGAIGEQYF
CDR3 DNA: TGTGCCAGCAGCAAAGGAAGAGACCGACAGGGGGCGATCGGCGAGCAGTACTTC

V gene: TRBV19
D gene: TRBD1
clone size: once
J gene: TRBJ1-1
CDR3 protein: CASTPSRGLGAEAFF
CDR3 DNA: TGTGCCAGTACACCTTCCAGGGGGTTGGGAGCTGAAGCTTTCTTT

V gene: TRBV28
D gene: TRBD2
clone size: .
J gene: TRBJ2-5
CDR3 protein: CASSLNLAGDQYF
CDR3 DNA: TGTGCCAGCAGTTTGAATCTAGCGGGGGACCAGTACTTC

V gene: TRBV10-3
D gene: .
clone size: few
J gene: TRBJ2-7
CDR3 protein: CAISAGYEQYF
CDR3 DNA: TGTGCCATCTCCGCAGGGTACGAGCAGTACTTC